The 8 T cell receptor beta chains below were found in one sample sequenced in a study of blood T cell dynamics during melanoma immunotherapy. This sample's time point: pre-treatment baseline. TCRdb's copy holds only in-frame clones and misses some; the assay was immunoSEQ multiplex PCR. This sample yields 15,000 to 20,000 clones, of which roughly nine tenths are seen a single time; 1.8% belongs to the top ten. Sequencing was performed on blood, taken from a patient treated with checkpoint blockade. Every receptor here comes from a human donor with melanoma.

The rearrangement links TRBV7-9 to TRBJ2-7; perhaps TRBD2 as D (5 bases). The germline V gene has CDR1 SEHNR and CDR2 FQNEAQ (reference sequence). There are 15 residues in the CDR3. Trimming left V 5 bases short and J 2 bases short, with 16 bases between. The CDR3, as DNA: TGTGCCAGCAGCCGTACCGGGGTTGTCACCTACGAGCAGTACTTC. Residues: CASSRTGVVTYEQYF.

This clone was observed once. The CDR3 region is CASSLEQPTDTQYF. The CDR3 coding sequence is TGCGCCAGCAGCTTGGAACAGCCCACAGATACGCAGTATTTT. The chain has TRBV5-1 and TRBJ2-3; D gene uncertain. CDR3 length: 14 residues. Per the germline V gene, CDR1 is SGHRS and CDR2 is YFSETQ. Trimming pared 0 bases from V and 2 bases from J, leaving 7 bases between.

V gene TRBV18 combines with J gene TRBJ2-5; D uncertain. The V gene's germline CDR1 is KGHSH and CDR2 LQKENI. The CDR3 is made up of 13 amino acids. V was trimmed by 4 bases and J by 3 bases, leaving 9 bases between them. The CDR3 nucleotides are TGTGCCAGCTCACGGGGAATTGAAGAGACCCAGTACTTC. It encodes CASSRGIEETQYF.

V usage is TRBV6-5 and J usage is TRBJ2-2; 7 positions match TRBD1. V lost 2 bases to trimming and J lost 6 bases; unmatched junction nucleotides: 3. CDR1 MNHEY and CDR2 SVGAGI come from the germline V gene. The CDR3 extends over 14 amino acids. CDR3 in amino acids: CASSYNRGPGELFF. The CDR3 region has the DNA TGTGCCAGCAGTTACAACAGGGGACCCGGGGAGCTGTTTTTT.

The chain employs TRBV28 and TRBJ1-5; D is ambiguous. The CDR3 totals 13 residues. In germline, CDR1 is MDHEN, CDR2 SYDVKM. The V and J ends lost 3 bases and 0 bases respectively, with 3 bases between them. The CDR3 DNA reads TGTGCCAGCAGTTTGTATAGCAATCAGCCCCAGCATTTT. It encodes CASSLYSNQPQHF.

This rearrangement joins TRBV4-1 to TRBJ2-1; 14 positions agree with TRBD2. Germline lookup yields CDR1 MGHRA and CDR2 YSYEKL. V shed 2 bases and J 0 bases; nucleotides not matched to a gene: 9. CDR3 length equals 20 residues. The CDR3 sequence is CASSQRTSGGSSPSYNEQFF. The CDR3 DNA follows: TGCGCCAGCAGCCAAAGGACTAGCGGGGGGTCTTCTCCCTCCTACAATGAGCAGTTCTTC.

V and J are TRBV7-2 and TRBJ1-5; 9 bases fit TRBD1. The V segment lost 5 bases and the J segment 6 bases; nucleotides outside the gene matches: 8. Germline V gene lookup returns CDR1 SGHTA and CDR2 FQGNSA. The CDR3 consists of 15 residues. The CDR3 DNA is TGTGCCAGCAGCCGCGGGACAGGGATCAGTCAGCCCCAGCATTTT. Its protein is CASSRGTGISQPQHF. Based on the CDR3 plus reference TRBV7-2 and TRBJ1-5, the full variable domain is GAGVSQSPSNKVTEKGKDVELRCDPISGHTALYWYRQSLGQGLEFLIYFQGNSAPDKSGLPSDRFSAERTGGSVSTLTIQRTQQEDSAVYLCASSRGTGISQPQHFGDGTRLSIL.

CDR3 nucleotides: TGCAGCGTTGAATCGGACATAGACTCTGGAAACACCATATATTTT. Amino acid sequence: CSVESDIDSGNTIYF. This chain links TRBV29-1 with TRBJ1-3, with D tentatively TRBD1 (5 bases). This CDR3 has 15 residues. The germline V gene encodes CDR1 SQVTM and CDR2 ANQGSEA. Trimming removed 2 bases from V and 0 bases from J, with 11 bases in between.